The present entry profiles one TCR beta chain with its context. The data originate from a study of cytomegalovirus exposure and HLA in healthy donors. A multiplex PCR was run with 60 Vbeta primers and 13 Jbeta primers. Only in-frame clones appear in the TCRdb table, and some are missing; sequencing was by immunoSEQ multiplex PCR. The table includes roughly 80,000 clones, approximately 75% detected once. V dropped 5 bases and J dropped 1 base, with 14 bases sitting between them. In germline, CDR1 is PRHDT, CDR2 FYEKMQ (reference sequence). The length of the CDR3 is 15 residues. This chain joins TRBV13 and TRBJ2-5, with TRBD2 as a possible D gene (6 bases). The clonotype comes from a woman aged 40 to 49 in good health and CMV-seronegative. Material for sequencing was PBMCs. CDR3 DNA sequence: TGTGCCAGCAGCCGGACTAAAAGCGGCCAAGAGACCCAGTACTTC. Amino acid sequence: CASSRTKSGQETQYF.